The rows below give T cell receptor beta chains drawn from one sample of a study of blood T cell repertoires in COVID-19. Method: immunoSEQ multiplex PCR; TCRdb's copy keeps in-frame clones and lacks some. In the table there are about 210,000 clones, 65% to 90% of which are singletons. Sequencing input: PBMCs or T cells enriched from blood (not recorded which). These receptors all stem from a woman between 40 and 55 years old with acute COVID-19. Both conserved end residues are part of each CDR3. The D gene is left open where the match is weak. Some rows mark clone size as missing; the rest say once, few, many or name a class of expanded clone.

few	TRBV4-1	-	TRBJ2-7	CASSQDRGDPYEQYF	TGCGCCAGCAGCCAAGATCGGGGAGACCCCTACGAGCAGTACTTC
-	TRBV9	-	TRBJ2-6	CASSARTAGANVLTF	TGTGCCAGCAGCGCCCGGACAGCTGGGGCCAACGTCCTGACTTTC
-	TRBV27	-	TRBJ1-6	CASREDSPLHF	TGTGCCAGCAGGGAGGATTCACCCCTCCACTTT
-	TRBV27	-	TRBJ1-1	CASSFVGVGRLNTEAFF	TGTGCCAGCAGTTTTGTGGGAGTGGGCAGACTGAACACTGAAGCTTTCTTT
-	TRBV11-2	-	TRBJ2-7	CASTSRISGSDYEQYF	TGTGCCAGCACCTCCCGGATATCGGGGTCAGACTACGAGCAGTACTTC
-	TRBV4-1	TRBD2	TRBJ2-4	CASSPIGTSRSNIQYF	TGCGCCAGCAGTCCCATCGGGACTAGCAGAAGTAACATTCAGTACTTC
few	TRBV15	-	TRBJ1-6	CATSSPTGVFHF	TGTGCCACCAGCAGCCCGACAGGTGTTTTCCACTTT
-	TRBV28	-	TRBJ1-5	CASSLGGYRQHF	TGTGCCAGCAGTTTAGGGGGCTACCGTCAGCATTTT
-	TRBV6-5	-	TRBJ2-7	CASTYPVYEQYF	TGTGCCAGCACCTATCCTGTCTACGAGCAGTACTTC
-	TRBV5-4	-	TRBJ2-7	CASSLGRGGGSQGYEQYF	TGTGCCAGCAGCTTGGGACGGGGAGGGGGGTCCCAAGGGTACGAGCAGTACTTC
-	TRBV6-6	TRBD1	TRBJ1-2	CASSYDGTAEGYTF	TGTGCCAGCAGTTACGACGGGACAGCGGAGGGCTACACCTTC
-	TRBV19	-	TRBJ1-1	CASSNGGYTEAFF	TGTGCCAGTAGTAATGGAGGGTACACTGAAGCTTTCTTT
-	TRBV7-8	TRBD1	TRBJ1-2	CASSQHLTGGNYGYTF	TGTGCCAGCAGCCAGCATCTGACAGGGGGTAACTATGGCTACACCTTC
-	TRBV7-9	TRBD1	TRBJ1-2	CASSLDRGFLRDYGYTF	TGTGCCAGCAGCTTAGACAGGGGGTTTCTGCGAGACTATGGCTACACCTTC
-	TRBV7-9	-	TRBJ1-3	CASSLAQPGRGNTIYF	TGTGCCAGCAGCTTAGCGCAACCAGGGAGGGGAAACACCATATATTTT
once	TRBV3-1/TRBV3-2	TRBD2	TRBJ2-1	CASSQDRWGLAGPGSYNEQFF	TGTGCCAGCAGCCAAGATCGATGGGGACTAGCGGGACCTGGCTCCTACAATGAGCAGTTCTTC
-	TRBV4-2	TRBD2	TRBJ2-1	CASSEIIKTRTSGSYNEQFF	TGTGCCAGCAGCGAAATCATTAAAACCCGGACTAGCGGATCCTACAATGAGCAGTTCTTC
-	TRBV24-1	TRBD2	TRBJ2-3	CATVGPSGSDTQYF	TGTGCCACCGTTGGCCCTAGCGGGAGTGATACGCAGTATTTT
-	TRBV19	-	TRBJ1-5	CASSIGAGDNQPQHF	TGTGCCAGTAGTATAGGGGCAGGGGATAATCAGCCCCAGCATTTT
-	TRBV27	TRBD2	TRBJ2-7	CASSFNSGSSYEQYF	TGTGCCAGCAGTTTCAATAGCGGGAGCTCCTACGAGCAGTACTTC
-	TRBV19	-	TRBJ1-2	CASSAQVLQGYTF	TGTGCCAGTAGTGCACAGGTTCTTCAGGGCTACACCTTC
-	TRBV27	-	TRBJ1-3	CASSPLSGNTIYF	TGTGCCAGCAGTCCCCTCTCTGGAAACACCATATATTTT
-	TRBV5-1	TRBD2	TRBJ2-1	CASSFRTSSDEQFF	TGCGCCAGCAGCTTCAGGACTAGCTCCGATGAGCAGTTCTTC
-	TRBV7-8	-	TRBJ2-7	CASSLVSRTAYEQYF	TGTGCCAGCAGCTTAGTCTCCCGGACAGCCTACGAGCAGTACTTC
once	TRBV18	TRBD1	TRBJ1-1	CASSRTGGGQEAFF	TGTGCCAGCTCACGGACAGGGGGTGGTCAGGAAGCTTTCTTT
once	TRBV5-6	TRBD2	TRBJ2-5	CASSLGAGGPGETQYF	TGTGCCAGCAGCTTGGGAGCGGGAGGGCCGGGAGAGACCCAGTACTTC
once	TRBV18	TRBD1	TRBJ1-5	CASSPRQGGNQPQHF	TGTGCCAGCTCACCCCGACAGGGCGGCAATCAGCCCCAGCATTTT
-	TRBV6-5	-	TRBJ1-2	CASSPELGYGYTF	TGTGCCAGCAGTCCGGAGTTGGGCTATGGCTACACCTTC